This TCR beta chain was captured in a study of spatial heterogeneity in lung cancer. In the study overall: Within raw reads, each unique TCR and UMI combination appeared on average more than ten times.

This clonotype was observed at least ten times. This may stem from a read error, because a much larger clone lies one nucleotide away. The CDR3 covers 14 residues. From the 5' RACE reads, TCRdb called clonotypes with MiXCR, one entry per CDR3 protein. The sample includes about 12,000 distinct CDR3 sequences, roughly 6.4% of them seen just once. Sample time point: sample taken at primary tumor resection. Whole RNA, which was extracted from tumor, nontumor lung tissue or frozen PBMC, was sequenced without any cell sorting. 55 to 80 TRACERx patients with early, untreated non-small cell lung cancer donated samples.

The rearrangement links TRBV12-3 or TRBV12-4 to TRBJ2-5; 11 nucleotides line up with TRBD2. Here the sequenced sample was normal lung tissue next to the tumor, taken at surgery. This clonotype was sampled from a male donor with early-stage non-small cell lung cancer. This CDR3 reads CASSVAGGPETQYF. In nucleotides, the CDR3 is TGTGCCAGCAGTGTAGCGGGAGGGCCAGAGACCCAGTACTTC.